This is a list of T cell receptor beta chains from one sample in a study of cytomegalovirus exposure and HLA in healthy donors. Libraries were prepared by immunoSEQ multiplex PCR; TCRdb keeps only in-frame clonotypes and omits some of them. The sample records under 200,000 clones, about three quarters being singletons. Sequencing was done on a sample of PBMCs. The source of these receptors is a man aged 40-55 years in good health and CMV-seronegative. CDR3s include the opening cysteine and the closing phenylalanine or tryptophan. Clone size is shown for a subset of rows, as once, few, many or a class of expanded clone.

j_gene: TRBJ1-5
abundance: few
v_gene: TRBV25-1
CDR3aa: CASSESGVWNQPQHF

j_gene: TRBJ2-7
abundance: .
v_gene: TRBV14
CDR3aa: CASSHGGMREQYF

j_gene: TRBJ2-7
abundance: .
v_gene: TRBV5-6
CDR3aa: CASSRGNEQYF

j_gene: TRBJ1-1
abundance: .
v_gene: TRBV7-6
CDR3aa: CASSLVPGQGSTEAFF

j_gene: TRBJ1-5
abundance: .
v_gene: TRBV10-3
CDR3aa: CAISEQGANQPQHF

j_gene: TRBJ1-2
abundance: .
v_gene: TRBV19
CDR3aa: CASSIAHWQEPIYGYTF

j_gene: TRBJ2-7
abundance: .
v_gene: TRBV2
CDR3aa: CASRKQVSSYEQYF

j_gene: TRBJ2-2
abundance: .
v_gene: TRBV7-2
CDR3aa: CASTLTSVNTGELFF

j_gene: TRBJ1-2
abundance: .
v_gene: TRBV6-5
CDR3aa: CASLTPGGRRGYTF

j_gene: TRBJ2-1
abundance: .
v_gene: TRBV14
CDR3aa: CASSLNRGYEQFF

j_gene: TRBJ1-1
abundance: .
v_gene: TRBV19
CDR3aa: CASSPNIGGTEAFF

j_gene: TRBJ2-1
abundance: few
v_gene: TRBV9
CDR3aa: CASSVRGRGGNEQFF

j_gene: TRBJ2-1
abundance: .
v_gene: TRBV9
CDR3aa: CASSAPPRTGDHNEQFF

j_gene: TRBJ2-5
abundance: once
v_gene: TRBV18
CDR3aa: CASSPRTSGRARRETQYF

j_gene: TRBJ1-5
abundance: .
v_gene: TRBV29-1
CDR3aa: CSAPTGPYSNQPQHF

j_gene: TRBJ2-7
abundance: .
v_gene: TRBV12-5
CDR3aa: CASGLDLPGEQYF

j_gene: TRBJ2-1
abundance: .
v_gene: TRBV4-1
CDR3aa: CASSQGLSGSTYNEQFF

j_gene: TRBJ2-7
abundance: .
v_gene: TRBV9
CDR3aa: CASSATSGNDEQYF

j_gene: TRBJ1-1
abundance: .
v_gene: TRBV7-9
CDR3aa: CASSPLGAMNTEAFF

j_gene: TRBJ1-2
abundance: .
v_gene: TRBV29-1
CDR3aa: CSVSWAGGNTF

j_gene: TRBJ1-4
abundance: .
v_gene: TRBV6-1
CDR3aa: CAIKSGLGEKLFF

j_gene: TRBJ2-5
abundance: .
v_gene: TRBV6-1
CDR3aa: CASSGFGETQYF

j_gene: TRBJ2-2
abundance: .
v_gene: TRBV6-5
CDR3aa: CASSYRDRGTGELFF

j_gene: TRBJ2-5
abundance: .
v_gene: TRBV9
CDR3aa: CASSVNEGETQYF

j_gene: TRBJ1-2
abundance: .
v_gene: TRBV5-1
CDR3aa: CASSLKSTDSPYGYTF

j_gene: TRBJ1-1
abundance: once
v_gene: TRBV7-9
CDR3aa: CASSFSSNTEAFF

j_gene: TRBJ2-7
abundance: .
v_gene: TRBV7-2
CDR3aa: CASSHPGHTGEQYF

j_gene: TRBJ2-1
abundance: .
v_gene: TRBV5-4
CDR3aa: CASSLAQGGEQFF

j_gene: TRBJ2-5
abundance: .
v_gene: TRBV11-3
CDR3aa: CASSLGGIGQETQYF

j_gene: TRBJ2-5
abundance: .
v_gene: TRBV11-1
CDR3aa: CASSPRLAGQETQYF

j_gene: TRBJ2-7
abundance: few
v_gene: TRBV18
CDR3aa: CASSWGEAYEQYF

j_gene: TRBJ2-3
abundance: few
v_gene: TRBV6-4
CDR3aa: CASSDRASADTQYF

j_gene: TRBJ1-6
abundance: .
v_gene: TRBV11-3
CDR3aa: CASSLTSGTGVTLHF

j_gene: TRBJ2-7
abundance: .
v_gene: TRBV10-3
CDR3aa: CAISESRDRLYEQYF

j_gene: TRBJ2-5
abundance: .
v_gene: TRBV2
CDR3aa: CASSEQRETQYF

j_gene: TRBJ2-3
abundance: .
v_gene: TRBV11-2
CDR3aa: CASSLGRGTQYF

j_gene: TRBJ2-7
abundance: .
v_gene: TRBV6-1
CDR3aa: CATWGEFPYEQYF

j_gene: TRBJ1-2
abundance: .
v_gene: TRBV11-2
CDR3aa: CASSSYTGRNYGYTF

j_gene: TRBJ2-1
abundance: .
v_gene: TRBV7-3
CDR3aa: CASSLDSSYNEQFF

j_gene: TRBJ2-5
abundance: .
v_gene: TRBV10-3
CDR3aa: CATEGRETQYF